This T cell receptor beta chain comes out of a study of shared clonotypes between healthy human individuals. Germline V gene lookup returns CDR1 MNHEY and CDR2 SVGAGI. The CDR3 is 15 residues long. Deletions cut 10 bases from V and 1 base from J, with 20 bases between. Assay used: immunoSEQ multiplex PCR; TCRdb lists only in-frame clones, some missing. In the table there are approximately 1,000,000 clones, approximately 77% of which are singletons. Donors, healthy HIV-negative adults, lacked recent acute infections or vaccinations. Concerning this clone itself: Its antigen is undetermined.

Study results and caveats: Generally, estimated richness proved larger in naive subsets than it did in memory subsets.

The source is a young man in good health. Some clones in this sample may be carry-over from other donors' samples. The material sequenced was memory CD4+ T cells from PBMCs. The subset was: CD45RA-negative fraction. The chain couples TRBV6-5 to TRBJ2-7, with a possible D match to TRBD1 (5 bases). The CDR3 sequence is CATLKGISRSYEQYF. CDR3 nucleotide sequence: TGTGCCACCCTTAAGGGGATTAGCAGGTCCTACGAGCAGTACTTC.